This paragraph covers one TCR beta chain sequence. Its target is unknown. A much larger clonotype is one base distant, so this may be a read error. Using a J-beta primer mix together with a sample-barcoded 5' primer, a second PCR was run for roughly 6 to 12 cycles. TCRdb re-derived calls from the 5' RACE reads in MiXCR, one entry per CDR3 protein. The sample carries about 1,800,000 distinct CDR3 sequences, roughly 30% recorded once. These data originate in a study of blood T cells in healthy people across ages. General observations from the study: Both naive CD4+ cell counts and diversity were greater in long-lived donors than in aged donors. What prevented conclusive comparison of naive and antigen-experienced cells was that PBMCs were unsorted.

Germline CDR1 is SQVTM and CDR2 is ANQGSEA. The CDR3 spans 15 residues. This TCR came from a woman aged 25 to 39 in good health. The chain employs TRBV29-1 and TRBJ2-1; D may be TRBD2 (6 bases). The sequencing sample was made of blood. CDR3 loop: CNVVRRGVRPGEQFF. As DNA, the CDR3 is TGCAACGTTGTGAGGCGCGGGGTACGCCCGGGTGAGCAGTTCTTC.